The 20 T cell receptor beta chains given below trace back to one sample, sequenced in a study of cytomegalovirus exposure and HLA in healthy donors. PCR employed 60 Vbeta and 13 Jbeta primers. Sequencing was performed with immunoSEQ multiplex PCR; in TCRdb, only in-frame clones are kept and a portion is missing. Of under 150,000 clones in the sample, 80% were seen once. The sequencing input was PBMCs. These receptors all stem from a man aged 25-40 years in good health and CMV-seronegative.

This chain links TRBV15 with TRBJ2-3; TRBD2 aligns across 8 bases. V shed 9 bases, J shed 7 bases, and the junction held 27 bases outside the gene matches. Germline CDR1 LNHNV, CDR2 YYDKDF (reference sequence). The CDR3 covers 19 residues. This chain's CDR3 is CATGDPSGVISGSRNTQYF. CDR3 coding DNA: TGTGCCACGGGGGATCCCAGTGGTGTCATAAGCGGGAGCCGGAATACGCAGTATTTT. The full variable domain, in which reference TRBV15 and TRBJ2-3 provide the parts outside the CDR3, is DAMVIQNPRYQVTQFGKPVTLSCSQTLNHNVMYWYQQKSSQAPKLLFHYYDKDFNNEADTPDNFQSRRPNTSFCFLDIRSPGLGDTAMYLCATGDPSGVISGSRNTQYFGPGTRLTVL.

This chain connects TRBV5-1 to TRBJ2-6; 7 positions match TRBD2. The J segment lost 0 bases and the V segment lost 2 bases, leaving 5 bases of the junction unmatched. CDR1 and CDR2 from the germline V gene are SGHRS and YFSETQ. The CDR3 runs to 17 residues. CDR3 DNA: TGCGCCAGCAGCTTATCGGGCGGGGGCTCTGGGGCCAACGTCCTGACTTTC. Amino acids: CASSLSGGGSGANVLTF.

The chain employs TRBV7-2 and TRBJ2-1; 11 bases agree with TRBD2. Germline-derived CDR1 and CDR2 are SGHTA and FQGNSA. The CDR3 length is 17 residues. The J segment lost 4 bases and the V segment lost 3 bases, leaving 8 bases of the junction unmatched. The CDR3 bases are TGTGCCAGCAGCTTTTCGACCGGGACTAGCGGTTACAATGAGCAGTTCTTC. Translation: CASSFSTGTSGYNEQFF.

The chain is built from TRBV19 and TRBJ1-2; 12 bases are shared with TRBD1. The germline V gene has CDR1 LNHDA and CDR2 SQIVND (reference sequence). The CDR3 consists of 16 residues. V lost 6 bases to trimming and J lost 5 bases; unmatched junction nucleotides: 10. The CDR3: CASRDPGQGAGYGYTF. The CDR3 DNA reads as TGTGCCAGTAGAGATCCGGGACAGGGGGCCGGGTATGGCTACACCTTC.

The J gene is TRBJ2-1, the V gene TRBV27; 10 positions match TRBD1. Germline lookup yields CDR1 MNHEY and CDR2 SMNVEV (reference sequence). V dropped 3 bases and J dropped 8; count of bases not matched to a gene: 7. The CDR3 has 15 amino acids. The CDR3 reads CASSFQGQGTHEQFF. CDR3 nucleotides: TGTGCCAGCAGTTTCCAGGGACAGGGGACCCATGAGCAGTTCTTC.

The J gene is TRBJ2-2, the V gene TRBV6-4, with 11 bases fitting TRBD2. Germline loops: CDR1 MRHNA, CDR2 SNTAGT. The CDR3 consists of 16 residues. With V trimmed by 3 bases and J by 4 bases, 4 bases remained unmatched. The CDR3 spells CASSEGLAAGTGELFF. The CDR3 bases are TGTGCCAGCAGTGAGGGACTAGCGGCAGGCACCGGGGAGCTGTTTTTT.

This chain joins TRBV14 and TRBJ2-1, with 7 bases identical to TRBD1. This CDR3 has 15 residues. The V and J ends lost 0 bases and 6 bases, in that order; junction bases with no gene match: 5. Germline values: CDR1 SGHDN, CDR2 FVKESK. The DNA of the CDR3 is TGTGCCAGCAGCCAAGAGGGTAACAGGGGCAATGAGCAGTTCTTC. Amino acids: CASSQEGNRGNEQFF.

This clone was counted only a few times. The rearrangement uses TRBV5-6 and TRBJ1-5; D unresolved. Trimming cost V 0 bases and J 7 bases, with 8 bases left between them. Germline-derived CDR1 and CDR2 are SGHDT and YYEEEE. The CDR3 contains 13 residues. This chain's CDR3 is CASSLGWEQPQHF. CDR3 nucleotides: TGTGCCAGCAGCTTGGGGTGGGAGCAGCCCCAGCATTTT.

The chain links TRBV13 to TRBJ2-7; 8 bases align to TRBD2. This CDR3 has 15 residues. CDR1 PRHDT and CDR2 FYEKMQ come from the germline V gene (reference sequence). The V gene end was trimmed by 2 bases and the J gene end by 4 bases; junction bases not matched to a gene: 7. The chain's CDR3 is CASSLSGGAEYEQYF. In nucleotides, the CDR3 is TGTGCCAGCAGCTTATCCGGGGGGGCGGAATACGAGCAGTACTTC.

This rearrangement joins TRBV19 to TRBJ2-3; 11 nucleotides agree with TRBD2. With 3 bases clipped from V and 1 base from J, the junction kept 3 bases outside the gene matches. The CDR3 length is 16 residues. Germline V CDR1 and CDR2: LNHDA, SQIVND (reference sequence). The CDR3 DNA is TGTGCCAGTAGTATCGGACTAGCGGGCCGCACAGATACGCAGTATTTT. Its translation is CASSIGLAGRTDTQYF.

This chain joins TRBV7-2 and TRBJ2-3; D possibly corresponds to TRBD2 (6 bases). The CDR3 has 15 amino acids. V dropped 1 base and J dropped 7 bases, with 15 bases sitting between them. CDR1 and CDR2 (germline): SGHTA, FQGNSA. CDR3 residues: CASSLDGSGYYTQYF. In DNA, the CDR3 is TGTGCCAGCAGCTTAGACGGGAGTGGTTACTATACGCAGTATTTT. The whole variable domain, remainder taken from reference TRBV7-2 and TRBJ2-3, is GAGVSQSPSNKVTEKGKDVELRCDPISGHTALYWYRQSLGQGLEFLIYFQGNSAPDKSGLPSDRFSAERTGGSVSTLTIQRTQQEDSAVYLCASSLDGSGYYTQYFGPGTRLTVL.

V is TRBV29-1 and J is TRBJ2-7; tentatively, D is TRBD2 (6 bases). The CDR3 is 16 residues long. The V end lost 4 bases, the J end lost 3 bases, and 22 bases lay between the germline ends. Germline CDR1 SQVTM, CDR2 ANQGSEA. CDR3 sequence (DNA): TGCAGCGTTGCTGGCGGGGAAACCTCTCACGACTACGAGCAGTACTTC. Translated, it gives CSVAGGETSHDYEQYF.

V usage is TRBV18 and J usage is TRBJ2-7, with TRBD1 matching over 12 bases. The CDR3 extends over 16 amino acids. V lost 6 bases to trimming and J lost 5 bases; unmatched junction nucleotides: 11. Germline CDR1 KGHSH, CDR2 LQKENI. The CDR3 here is CASSPNLGQGANEQYF. The CDR3 bases are TGTGCCAGCTCGCCCAACTTGGGACAGGGGGCTAACGAGCAGTACTTC.

This rearrangement joins TRBV10-3 to TRBJ2-7; D ambiguous. CDR1 is ENHRY, CDR2 SYGVKD, per germline. V lost 0 bases and J 2 bases, leaving 8 bases between the germline ends. The CDR3 covers 14 residues. Written as DNA, the CDR3 is TGTGCCATCAGTGAGTCGAGCGCTGCCTACGAGCAGTACTTC. It specifies CAISESSAAYEQYF.

This sequence joins TRBV21-1 and TRBJ2-3; no check of the table's D call, TRBD1, against the DNA was made. TRBV21-1 is recorded as a pseudogene. The CDR3 runs 16 residues. CDR3 loop: CASSTTDRVRTDTQYF. The CDR3 DNA reads TGTGCCAGCAGCACCACGGACAGGGTACGCACAGATACGCAGTATTTT.

V usage is TRBV6-1 and J usage is TRBJ1-6; D is perhaps TRBD1 (5 bases). Between the trimmed V and J ends, which lost 8 bases and 9 bases, there was a span of 11 bases. The CDR3 consists of 12 residues. Germline CDR1 MNHNS, CDR2 SASEGT. The CDR3 nucleotides are TGTGCCAGCCGCAGGGTTCTTTCACCCCTCCACTTT. It translates to CASRRVLSPLHF.

This chain connects TRBV28 to TRBJ2-5; 8 bases agree with TRBD1. The assigned J gene may be wrong: the sequence end matches TRBJ2-7 better. This CDR3 spans 15 amino acids. The germline gives CDR1 MDHEN, CDR2 SYDVKM. Here the CDR3 reads CASSVGTGYPYEQYF. The CDR3 nucleotides are TGTGCCAGCAGTGTTGGGACAGGCTACCCATACGAGCAGTACTTC.

The genes are TRBV5-1 and TRBJ2-7; 7 nucleotides match TRBD2. There are 14 residues in the CDR3. Germline V CDR1 and CDR2: SGHRS, YFSETQ. V was clipped by 4 bases and J by 0 bases; unmatched bases: 4. The CDR3 spells CASSALADSYEQYF. CDR3 DNA sequence: TGCGCCAGCAGCGCTCTAGCGGACTCCTACGAGCAGTACTTC.

The rearrangement uses TRBV5-1 and TRBJ1-1; TRBD1 aligns across 7 bases. Germline trimming cut 6 bases from V and 0 bases from J; bases unmatched to any gene: 8. There are 15 residues in the CDR3. Germline CDR1 SGHRS, CDR2 YFSETQ. The CDR3 sequence: CASTFSTGVNTEAFF. CDR3 sequence (DNA): TGCGCCAGCACCTTTAGTACAGGGGTGAACACTGAAGCTTTCTTT. Drawing the rest from reference TRBV5-1 and TRBJ1-1, the complete variable domain is KAGVTQTPRYLIKTRGQQVTLSCSPISGHRSVSWYQQTPGQGLQFLFEYFSETQRNKGNFPGRFSGRQFSNSRSEMNVSTLELGDSALYLCASTFSTGVNTEAFFGQGTRLTVV.

This chain uses TRBV19 with TRBJ2-1, with D uncertain. Trimming cost V 1 base and J 0 bases, with 7 bases left between them. The CDR3 loop spans 15 amino acids. The germline V gene has CDR1 LNHDA and CDR2 SQIVND (reference sequence). The CDR3 DNA reads TGTGCCAGTAGTATAGGTTGGAGCTCCTACAATGAGCAGTTCTTC. The encoded protein is CASSIGWSSYNEQFF.